Listed below are T cell receptor beta chains from one sample, sequenced in a study of B cell selection in AIRE deficiency. The data were produced by immunoSEQ multiplex PCR, yet TCRdb's version contains in-frame clones alone and is incomplete. The data show roughly 23,000 clones, around nine tenths seen once. Sequencing was carried out using CD4+CD25+ Tregs sorted from PBMCs. The receptors derive from a human donor in good health. Both conserved end residues are part of each CDR3. D genes are given only for firm matches. Clone sizes are given selectively: once, few, many, or a class where the clone is expanded.

d_call: TRBD2; v_call: TRBV10-3; j_call: TRBJ2-1; clone_size: NA; cdr3_aa: CAISGSGTYNEQFF; cdr3_nt: TGTGCCATCAGTGGGAGCGGGACCTACAATGAGCAGTTCTTC
d_call: NA; v_call: TRBV30; j_call: TRBJ1-3; clone_size: NA; cdr3_aa: CACSRGRANSGNTIYF; cdr3_nt: TGTGCCTGCTCGAGGGGGAGGGCGAACTCTGGAAACACCATATATTTT
d_call: NA; v_call: TRBV5-1; j_call: TRBJ2-5; clone_size: NA; cdr3_aa: CASSPRTDSQYQETQYF; cdr3_nt: TGCGCCAGCAGCCCACGGACGGATAGCCAGTACCAAGAGACCCAGTACTTC
d_call: NA; v_call: TRBV2; j_call: TRBJ2-5; clone_size: NA; cdr3_aa: CASTGLGIETQYF; cdr3_nt: TGTGCCAGCACCGGGCTGGGAATAGAGACCCAGTACTTC
d_call: NA; v_call: TRBV18; j_call: TRBJ1-4; clone_size: NA; cdr3_aa: CASSPPGSLNEKLFF; cdr3_nt: TGTGCCAGCTCACCACCGGGTAGCCTTAATGAAAAACTGTTTTTT
d_call: NA; v_call: TRBV5-6; j_call: TRBJ1-2; clone_size: NA; cdr3_aa: CASSLRAYGGYTF; cdr3_nt: TGTGCCAGCAGCTTGCGCGCTTATGGAGGCTACACCTTC
d_call: NA; v_call: TRBV5-1; j_call: TRBJ2-1; clone_size: NA; cdr3_aa: CASSLLTALADTYNEQFF; cdr3_nt: TGCGCCAGCAGCCTACTAACAGCCCTAGCTGACACCTACAATGAGCAGTTCTTC
d_call: TRBD2; v_call: TRBV6-1; j_call: TRBJ2-1; clone_size: NA; cdr3_aa: CASRTSGTMQEQFF; cdr3_nt: TGTGCCAGCAGAACTAGCGGGACCATGCAGGAGCAGTTCTTC
d_call: NA; v_call: TRBV5-1; j_call: TRBJ2-7; clone_size: medium-sized; cdr3_aa: CASSLAGIPSYEQYF; cdr3_nt: TGCGCCAGCAGCTTGGCGGGGATCCCCTCCTACGAGCAGTACTTC
d_call: NA; v_call: TRBV30; j_call: TRBJ1-4; clone_size: NA; cdr3_aa: CAWRELLYALEKLFF; cdr3_nt: TGTGCCTGGAGGGAGCTCCTCTACGCCCTCGAAAAACTGTTTTTT
d_call: TRBD2; v_call: TRBV28; j_call: TRBJ2-4; clone_size: NA; cdr3_aa: CASSSLLGGARAKNIQYF; cdr3_nt: TGTGCCAGCAGTTCTTTACTCGGGGGGGCTAGGGCCAAAAACATTCAGTACTTC
d_call: NA; v_call: TRBV6-5; j_call: TRBJ1-4; clone_size: NA; cdr3_aa: CASSPQALWEKLFF; cdr3_nt: TGTGCCAGCAGTCCCCAGGCCCTTTGGGAAAAACTGTTTTTT
d_call: NA; v_call: TRBV5-1; j_call: TRBJ1-2; clone_size: NA; cdr3_aa: CASSLVVSNYGYTF; cdr3_nt: TGCGCCAGCAGCTTGGTTGTGTCTAACTATGGCTACACCTTC
d_call: NA; v_call: TRBV10-3; j_call: TRBJ2-1; clone_size: NA; cdr3_aa: CAITDPFLYNEQFF; cdr3_nt: TGTGCCATCACGGACCCCTTCTTATACAATGAGCAGTTCTTC
d_call: TRBD2; v_call: TRBV4-1; j_call: TRBJ2-7; clone_size: NA; cdr3_aa: CASSRRVAGGLSSYEQYF; cdr3_nt: TGCGCCAGCAGCCGGCGTGTAGCGGGGGGCCTTAGCTCCTACGAGCAGTACTTC
d_call: NA; v_call: TRBV6-6; j_call: TRBJ2-3; clone_size: NA; cdr3_aa: CASSYRAAPSTDTQYF; cdr3_nt: TGTGCCAGCAGTTACCGGGCGGCTCCAAGCACAGATACGCAGTATTTT
d_call: NA; v_call: TRBV2; j_call: TRBJ1-4; clone_size: NA; cdr3_aa: CASSVQAKTNEKLFF; cdr3_nt: TGTGCCAGCAGCGTACAGGCCAAAACTAATGAAAAACTGTTTTTT
d_call: TRBD2; v_call: TRBV5-1; j_call: TRBJ2-2; clone_size: NA; cdr3_aa: CASGRLAGAYGNTGELFF; cdr3_nt: TGCGCCAGCGGAAGACTAGCGGGAGCTTACGGGAACACCGGGGAGCTGTTTTTT
d_call: NA; v_call: TRBV10-1; j_call: TRBJ2-5; clone_size: once; cdr3_aa: CASSEPGGETQYF; cdr3_nt: TGCGCCAGCAGTGAGCCAGGGGGGGAGACCCAGTACTTC
d_call: TRBD1; v_call: TRBV6-5; j_call: TRBJ2-7; clone_size: NA; cdr3_aa: CASIHPGQGTYEQYF; cdr3_nt: TGTGCCAGCATTCATCCGGGACAGGGGACCTACGAGCAGTACTTC
d_call: NA; v_call: TRBV7-9; j_call: TRBJ2-1; clone_size: once; cdr3_aa: CASSLRLDNEQFF; cdr3_nt: TGTGCCAGCAGCCTAAGACTAGACAATGAGCAGTTCTTC
d_call: TRBD1; v_call: TRBV4-1; j_call: TRBJ1-3; clone_size: NA; cdr3_aa: CASSLWTGGAGNTIYF; cdr3_nt: TGCGCCAGCAGCCTCTGGACAGGGGGCGCTGGAAACACCATATATTTT
d_call: TRBD1; v_call: TRBV4-1; j_call: TRBJ1-1; clone_size: NA; cdr3_aa: CASSLRDRAYTEAFF; cdr3_nt: TGCGCCAGCAGCCTCAGAGACAGGGCGTACACTGAAGCTTTCTTT
d_call: TRBD1; v_call: TRBV25-1; j_call: TRBJ1-1; clone_size: NA; cdr3_aa: CASTRGPPNTEAFF; cdr3_nt: TGTGCCAGCACCAGGGGGCCCCCGAACACTGAAGCTTTCTTT
d_call: NA; v_call: TRBV5-4; j_call: TRBJ2-7; clone_size: NA; cdr3_aa: CASSLAYEQYF; cdr3_nt: TGTGCCAGCAGCTTGGCCTACGAGCAGTACTTC
d_call: NA; v_call: TRBV11-3; j_call: TRBJ1-2; clone_size: NA; cdr3_aa: CASSLAAGRIYGYTF; cdr3_nt: TGTGCCAGCAGCTTGGCCGCGGGACGGATCTATGGCTACACCTTC
d_call: NA; v_call: TRBV18; j_call: TRBJ1-4; clone_size: NA; cdr3_aa: CASSPSIGSYEKLFF; cdr3_nt: TGTGCCAGCTCACCATCTATTGGGTCGTATGAAAAACTGTTTTTT
d_call: TRBD2; v_call: TRBV10-3; j_call: TRBJ2-3; clone_size: few; cdr3_aa: CATGLAGVRDTQYF; cdr3_nt: TGTGCCACCGGACTAGCGGGAGTAAGGGATACGCAGTATTTT
d_call: NA; v_call: TRBV6-4; j_call: TRBJ2-3; clone_size: once; cdr3_aa: CASSGNLGKGPTDTQYF; cdr3_nt: TGTGCCAGCAGTGGTAATTTGGGTAAGGGGCCCACAGATACGCAGTATTTT
d_call: NA; v_call: TRBV2; j_call: TRBJ1-4; clone_size: once; cdr3_aa: CASIEERGAIGEKLFF; cdr3_nt: TGTGCCAGCATTGAAGAGAGGGGAGCCATAGGGGAAAAACTGTTTTTT
d_call: TRBD2; v_call: TRBV27; j_call: TRBJ2-1; clone_size: once; cdr3_aa: CASSIGTSGPGQFF; cdr3_nt: TGTGCCAGCAGTATAGGGACTAGCGGGCCCGGTCAGTTCTTC
d_call: NA; v_call: TRBV6-1; j_call: TRBJ1-4; clone_size: NA; cdr3_aa: CASRKGVVDEKLFF; cdr3_nt: TGTGCCAGCAGAAAGGGAGTGGTGGATGAAAAACTGTTTTTT
d_call: TRBD1; v_call: TRBV19; j_call: TRBJ1-2; clone_size: NA; cdr3_aa: CASSLETGANYGYTF; cdr3_nt: TGTGCCAGTAGTTTAGAAACAGGGGCTAACTATGGCTACACCTTC
d_call: NA; v_call: TRBV20-1; j_call: TRBJ2-1; clone_size: NA; cdr3_aa: CSARDNEQFF; cdr3_nt: TGCAGTGCTCGCGATAATGAGCAGTTCTTC
d_call: NA; v_call: TRBV14; j_call: TRBJ1-2; clone_size: NA; cdr3_aa: CASSQEPAGYYGYTF; cdr3_nt: TGTGCCAGCAGCCAAGAACCGGCAGGATACTATGGCTACACCTTC
d_call: TRBD2; v_call: TRBV18; j_call: TRBJ2-3; clone_size: NA; cdr3_aa: CASSPRLAERTDTQYF; cdr3_nt: TGTGCCAGCTCACCAAGGCTAGCGGAACGCACAGATACGCAGTATTTT
d_call: NA; v_call: TRBV30; j_call: TRBJ1-4; clone_size: NA; cdr3_aa: CASRQDDAWEKLFF; cdr3_nt: TGTGCCTCCCGACAGGACGATGCGTGGGAAAAACTGTTTTTT
d_call: NA; v_call: TRBV2; j_call: TRBJ1-1; clone_size: NA; cdr3_aa: CASSERSGVDTEAFF; cdr3_nt: TGTGCCAGCAGTGAGAGGTCAGGGGTAGACACTGAAGCTTTCTTT
d_call: NA; v_call: TRBV7-2; j_call: TRBJ2-5; clone_size: NA; cdr3_aa: CASSWTGLPQETQYF; cdr3_nt: TGTGCCAGCAGCTGGACGGGACTGCCCCAAGAGACCCAGTACTTC
d_call: NA; v_call: TRBV9; j_call: TRBJ2-5; clone_size: NA; cdr3_aa: CASSAGETQYF; cdr3_nt: TGTGCCAGCAGCGCCGGAGAGACCCAGTACTTC
d_call: TRBD2; v_call: TRBV19; j_call: TRBJ2-1; clone_size: NA; cdr3_aa: CASSIVETSGGNEQFF; cdr3_nt: TGTGCCAGTAGTATAGTAGAGACTAGCGGGGGTAATGAGCAGTTCTTC
d_call: TRBD1; v_call: TRBV5-4; j_call: TRBJ2-7; clone_size: NA; cdr3_aa: CASTKDRGREQYF; cdr3_nt: TGTGCCAGCACCAAGGACAGGGGGCGCGAGCAGTACTTC
d_call: NA; v_call: TRBV12-5; j_call: TRBJ2-7; clone_size: NA; cdr3_aa: CASGPVGGRSEQYF; cdr3_nt: TGTGCTAGTGGTCCGGTTGGAGGGAGGAGCGAGCAGTACTTC
d_call: TRBD2; v_call: TRBV27; j_call: TRBJ2-5; clone_size: NA; cdr3_aa: CASSPIAGGGETQYF; cdr3_nt: TGTGCCAGCAGTCCTATAGCGGGGGGCGGAGAGACCCAGTACTTC
d_call: NA; v_call: TRBV7-2; j_call: TRBJ2-2; clone_size: NA; cdr3_aa: CASSLVPVAGELFF; cdr3_nt: TGTGCCAGCAGCTTAGTTCCGGTTGCCGGGGAGCTGTTTTTT
d_call: NA; v_call: TRBV29-1; j_call: TRBJ1-2; clone_size: NA; cdr3_aa: CSVEEKGYGYTF; cdr3_nt: TGCAGCGTTGAGGAGAAGGGCTATGGCTACACCTTC
d_call: TRBD1; v_call: TRBV5-1; j_call: TRBJ1-5; clone_size: NA; cdr3_aa: CASSLGQGGISNQPQHF; cdr3_nt: TGCGCCAGCAGCCTGGGACAGGGGGGGATTAGCAATCAGCCCCAGCATTTT
d_call: TRBD2; v_call: TRBV5-1; j_call: TRBJ2-3; clone_size: NA; cdr3_aa: CASSLGLADTDTQYF; cdr3_nt: TGCGCCAGCAGCCTGGGACTAGCGGACACAGATACGCAGTATTTT
d_call: NA; v_call: TRBV6-5; j_call: TRBJ1-4; clone_size: NA; cdr3_aa: CASSYYGALGEEKLFF; cdr3_nt: TGTGCCAGCAGTTACTACGGGGCACTAGGGGAAGAAAAACTGTTTTTT
d_call: NA; v_call: TRBV29-1; j_call: TRBJ1-1; clone_size: NA; cdr3_aa: CSVEPRVNTEAFF; cdr3_nt: TGCAGCGTTGAACCCAGGGTGAACACTGAAGCTTTCTTT
d_call: NA; v_call: TRBV9; j_call: TRBJ2-3; clone_size: NA; cdr3_aa: CASSRTSDTQYF; cdr3_nt: TGTGCCAGCAGCCGCACTTCAGATACGCAGTATTTT
d_call: TRBD1; v_call: TRBV19; j_call: TRBJ1-2; clone_size: once; cdr3_aa: CASTFLGGAGYGYTF; cdr3_nt: TGTGCCAGTACCTTCCTAGGGGGCGCCGGCTATGGCTACACCTTC
d_call: TRBD1; v_call: TRBV6-4; j_call: TRBJ1-2; clone_size: NA; cdr3_aa: CASSDSGQGHGYTF; cdr3_nt: TGTGCCAGCAGTGACTCGGGACAGGGGCATGGCTACACCTTC
d_call: NA; v_call: TRBV5-6; j_call: TRBJ1-5; clone_size: NA; cdr3_aa: CASSFRGGPQHF; cdr3_nt: TGTGCCAGCAGCTTCCGGGGCGGGCCCCAGCATTTT
d_call: TRBD1; v_call: TRBV6-7; j_call: TRBJ2-7; clone_size: NA; cdr3_aa: CASSGQGASYEQYF; cdr3_nt: TGTGCCAGCAGCGGACAGGGGGCGTCCTACGAGCAGTACTTC
d_call: TRBD2; v_call: TRBV7-8; j_call: TRBJ2-5; clone_size: once; cdr3_aa: CASSLYTSGRFQETQYF; cdr3_nt: TGTGCCAGCAGCTTATACACTAGCGGGAGGTTCCAAGAGACCCAGTACTTC
d_call: NA; v_call: TRBV18; j_call: TRBJ2-7; clone_size: NA; cdr3_aa: CASSIGSSYEQYF; cdr3_nt: TGTGCCAGCTCAATAGGGAGCTCCTACGAGCAGTACTTC
d_call: TRBD1; v_call: TRBV11-2; j_call: TRBJ2-5; clone_size: NA; cdr3_aa: CASSLMTGWSQETQYF; cdr3_nt: TGTGCCAGCAGCTTAATGACAGGGTGGTCCCAAGAGACCCAGTACTTC
d_call: NA; v_call: TRBV9; j_call: TRBJ2-3; clone_size: NA; cdr3_aa: CASTGWGDTQYF; cdr3_nt: TGTGCCAGCACGGGATGGGGTGATACGCAGTATTTT
d_call: TRBD1; v_call: TRBV5-8; j_call: TRBJ1-5; clone_size: NA; cdr3_aa: CASSLGQGSNQPQHF; cdr3_nt: TGTGCCAGCAGCTTGGGACAGGGGAGCAATCAGCCCCAGCATTTT